These 25 T cell receptor beta chains share one sample of origin, sequenced in a study of T cell clonotyping in hematopoietic cell transplantation. As to time point: recipient sample about 28 days before transplant, after cytoreduction. Clones were sequenced by immunoSEQ multiplex PCR, and TCRdb holds only the in-frame ones, with some missing. The sample records 6,500 to 8,000 clones, 88% being singletons. The specimen was peripheral blood mononuclear cells, collected before stem cell transplant. These receptors came from a man in his thirties or forties with acute myeloid leukemia. Some clones in this sample may be carry-over from other donors' samples.

The rearrangement uses TRBV9 and TRBJ1-4; 7 nucleotides align to TRBD1. CDR1 is SGDLS, CDR2 YYNGEE, per germline. The J segment lost 7 bases and the V segment lost 2 bases, leaving 5 bases of the junction unmatched. The CDR3 extends over 14 amino acids. The CDR3 sequence: CASSVSGTAEKLFF. CDR3 coding DNA: TGTGCCAGCAGCGTCTCCGGGACAGCTGAAAAACTGTTTTTT.

J is TRBJ2-7 and V is TRBV4-2, with TRBD2 matching 8 bases. The germline gives CDR1 LGHNA, CDR2 YNFKEQ. The V and J ends lost 0 bases and 3 bases, in that order; junction bases with no gene match: 7. CDR3 length equals 16 residues. The CDR3 coding sequence is TGTGCCAGCAGCCAAGAACAGGCGGGGACTAGCTACGAGCAGTACTTC. Translation: CASSQEQAGTSYEQYF.

The chain couples TRBV28 to TRBJ2-1; maybe TRBD1 (6 bases). CDR3 size: 15 residues. Trimming took off 5 bases at V and 7 bases at J, with 18 bases between the two ends. From germline, CDR1 is MDHEN and CDR2 SYDVKM. The CDR3 DNA sequence: TGTGCCAGCAGTCTCTCAGGGGTTCTGTGGAATGAGCAGTTCTTC. Translated: CASSLSGVLWNEQFF. Using reference TRBV28 and TRBJ2-1 for the parts outside the CDR3, the full variable domain is DVKVTQSSRYLVKRTGEKVFLECVQDMDHENMFWYRQDPGLGLRLIYFSYDVKMKEKGDIPEGYSVSREKKERFSLILESASTNQTSMYLCASSLSGVLWNEQFFGPGTRLTVL.

The chain links TRBV10-3 to TRBJ1-2, with TRBD1 as a possible D gene (5 bases). The V gene's germline CDR1 is ENHRY and CDR2 SYGVKD. CDR3 length: 15 amino acids. The V end was cut by 6 bases, the J end by 8 bases, with 22 bases between. The CDR3 reads CAISSVDVGAEGYTF. The CDR3 DNA reads as TGTGCCATCAGCTCGGTGGACGTAGGGGCCGAAGGCTACACCTTC.

This chain joins TRBV7-2 and TRBJ2-7; tentative D call: TRBD2 (6 bases). In germline, CDR1 is SGHTA, CDR2 FQGNSA. V was cut by 5 bases and J by 3 bases, with 14 bases left in between. The CDR3 totals 14 residues. For the CDR3, the DNA is TGTGCCAGCAGCCCGCGCGGGGATTACTACGAGCAGTACTTC. Translated: CASSPRGDYYEQYF.

The count of this clone is one. CDR3 residues: CASKRTSGFYEQYF. CDR3 in DNA: TGTGCCAGCAAGCGGACTAGCGGCTTCTACGAGCAGTACTTC. The chain couples TRBV6-5 to TRBJ2-7, with 10 nucleotides matching TRBD2. V lost 7 bases to trimming and J lost 3 bases; unmatched junction nucleotides: 6. The germline V gene encodes CDR1 MNHEY and CDR2 SVGAGI. This CDR3 is 14 amino acids long.

The chain recombines TRBV5-6 with TRBJ2-2; D is ambiguous. Per the germline V gene, CDR1 is SGHDT and CDR2 is YYEEEE. This CDR3 spans 14 amino acids. V was clipped by 0 bases and J by 1 base, with 4 bases between them. The DNA of the CDR3 is TGTGCCAGCAGCTTGGGCGGGAACACCGGGGAGCTGTTTTTT. Encoded protein: CASSLGGNTGELFF.

This chain connects TRBV10-3 to TRBJ2-7, with D perhaps matching TRBD2 (6 bases). CDR1 and CDR2 from the germline V gene are ENHRY and SYGVKD. Trimming stripped 6 bases from V and 12 bases from J, with 18 bases between. There are 12 residues in the CDR3. CDR3 in DNA: TGTGCCATCAGCCCAGAGAGTGCGGGGATGTACTTC. Encoded protein: CAISPESAGMYF.

This clone has more than one count but fewer than ten. V usage is TRBV20-1 and J usage is TRBJ2-7; D remains unclear. The CDR3 sequence is 11 residues long. V was cut by 6 bases and J by 0 bases, with 6 bases left in between. Germline CDR1 is DFQATT and CDR2 is SNEGSKA (reference sequence). CDR3 coding DNA: TGCAGTGCAGAGTTCTCCTACGAGCAGTACTTC. Encoded protein: CSAEFSYEQYF.

The genes are TRBV9 and TRBJ2-7; the match to TRBD2 covers 7 bases. CDR1 is SGDLS and CDR2 is YYNGEE in the germline V gene. Germline trimming cut 4 bases from V and 0 bases from J; bases unmatched to any gene: 10. There are 16 residues in the CDR3. The DNA of the CDR3 is TGTGCCAGCAGCCCCACGGGGAGGGTTGACTCCTACGAGCAGTACTTC. This codes for CASSPTGRVDSYEQYF.

This chain joins TRBV6-4 and TRBJ2-3; 9 bases line up with TRBD2. This CDR3 has 15 amino acids. The V and J ends lost 2 bases and 2 bases, in that order; junction bases with no gene match: 2. From germline, CDR1 is MRHNA and CDR2 SNTAGT. The CDR3 DNA reads as TGTGCCAGCAGTGACGCGGGAGGGCCCACAGATACGCAGTATTTT. Translating it yields CASSDAGGPTDTQYF.

The CDR3 loop reads CASSLGGQSNQPQHF. The CDR3 region has the DNA TGTGCCAGCAGCTTGGGGGGACAGAGCAATCAGCCCCAGCATTTT. The gene calls are TRBV5-6 and TRBJ1-5, with TRBD1 identical over 7 bases. This CDR3 spans 15 amino acids. V lost 0 bases, J lost 1 base, and 1 base stayed unmatched. The germline V gene encodes CDR1 SGHDT and CDR2 YYEEEE. Based on the CDR3 plus reference TRBV5-6 and TRBJ1-5, the full variable domain is DAGVTQSPTHLIKTRGQQVTLRCSPKSGHDTVSWYQQALGQGPQFIFQYYEEEERQRGNFPDRFSGHQFPNYSSELNVNALLLGDSALYLCASSLGGQSNQPQHFGDGTRLSIL.

The chain joins TRBV2 to TRBJ1-1; a weak D match, TRBD1 (6 bases). V lost 2 bases, J lost 4 bases, and 17 bases lay in between. This CDR3 has 16 residues. CDR1 SNHLY and CDR2 FYNNEI come from the germline V gene. CDR3 DNA: TGTGCCAGCAGTGAATATTCTATAGGGGGGGTCACTGAAGCTTTCTTT. This sequence encodes CASSEYSIGGVTEAFF.

The genes are TRBV9 and TRBJ1-2; D uncertain. Trimming cost V 2 bases and J 7 bases, with 9 bases left between them. The CDR3 sequence is 12 residues long. The V gene's germline CDR1 is SGDLS and CDR2 YYNGEE. The CDR3 coding sequence is TGTGCCAGCAGCGTTAGTGCTCGTGGCTACACCTTC. Its translation: CASSVSARGYTF.

This chain connects TRBV28 to TRBJ2-7; D may be TRBD1 or TRBD2 (5 bases each). V lost 4 bases and J lost 2, with 12 bases in between. This CDR3 comprises 14 residues. Germline CDR1 is MDHEN and CDR2 is SYDVKM. Here the CDR3 DNA reads TGTGCCAGCAGTTCCTGGGACCTCCCCTACGAGCAGTACTTC. Encoded protein: CASSSWDLPYEQYF.

As regards this clone: The sample carries other DNA sequences with the same CDR3. V is TRBV30 and J is TRBJ2-3, with D maybe TRBD2 (6 bases). This CDR3 region has 13 residues. The ends were cut back, 0 bases at V and 4 bases at J, with 8 bases in the middle. The V gene's germline CDR1 is GTSNPN and CDR2 SVGIG (reference sequence). CDR3 sequence (DNA): TGTGCCTGGAGTGTACGGAGGGCAGATACGCAGTATTTT. It translates to CAWSVRRADTQYF.

This rearrangement joins TRBV4-1 to TRBJ1-3; D gene ambiguous. There are 15 residues in the CDR3. V dropped 0 bases and J dropped 0 bases, with 6 bases sitting between them. The germline CDR1 and CDR2 sequences are MGHRA and YSYEKL. The CDR3 spells CASSQDRSSGNTIYF. Written as DNA, the CDR3 is TGCGCCAGCAGCCAAGACAGGAGCTCTGGAAACACCATATATTTT.

This clone occurred a few times. This chain uses TRBV28 with TRBJ2-7, with D possibly TRBD1 on 7 matching bases. The germline gives CDR1 MDHEN, CDR2 SYDVKM. The CDR3 runs 15 residues. Between the trimmed V and J ends, which lost 6 bases and 3 bases, there was a span of 18 bases. CDR3 nucleotides: TGTGCCAGCAGCCGAAGGGGGGCAGGGGGCTACGAGCAGTACTTC. Protein sequence: CASSRRGAGGYEQYF.

The gene calls are TRBV7-2 and TRBJ2-3; 7 nucleotides align to TRBD2. This CDR3 is 14 amino acids long. The V gene end was trimmed by 6 bases and the J gene end by 2 bases; junction bases not matched to a gene: 5. Germline loops: CDR1 SGHTA, CDR2 FQGNSA. CDR3 DNA: TGTGCCAGCAGTGTTACTAGCGCCACAGATACGCAGTATTTT. Encoded protein: CASSVTSATDTQYF.

This chain connects TRBV4-3 to TRBJ2-7; 11 nucleotides line up with TRBD2. V trimming: 0 bases; J trimming: 0 bases; junction bases outside the gene matches: 7. The CDR3 runs to 18 residues. The germline V gene has CDR1 LGHNA and CDR2 YSLEER. CDR3 DNA sequence: TGCGCCAGCAGCCAAGATCTAGCGGGGGGCCTCCTCTCCTACGAGCAGTACTTC. Translation: CASSQDLAGGLLSYEQYF.

J is TRBJ1-2 and V is TRBV28, with 7 bases fitting TRBD1. With 6 bases clipped from V and 0 bases from J, the junction kept 10 bases outside the gene matches. The CDR3 has 16 residues. Germline loops: CDR1 MDHEN, CDR2 SYDVKM. CDR3 sequence: CASSRGQDTTNYGYTF. The CDR3, as DNA: TGTGCCAGCAGCCGTGGACAGGATACCACTAACTATGGCTACACCTTC.

The rearrangement links TRBV5-8 to TRBJ2-7; 8 bases line up with TRBD1. V lost 7 bases and J lost 2; bases outside the gene matches: 11. Looked up from germline, CDR1 is SGHTS and CDR2 is YDEGEE. The CDR3 consists of 15 residues. CDR3 loop: CASGLGTGITYEQYF. The CDR3 DNA follows: TGTGCCAGCGGCCTAGGGACAGGAATCACCTACGAGCAGTACTTC.

This chain joins TRBV14 and TRBJ1-2; no clear D gene. The V end lost 0 bases, the J end lost 8 bases, and 19 bases lay between the germline ends. The CDR3 is 16 residues long. The V gene's germline CDR1 is SGHDN and CDR2 FVKESK. CDR3 sequence: CASSQDGVWGFGGYTF. The DNA of the CDR3 is TGTGCCAGCAGCCAAGATGGGGTTTGGGGATTCGGAGGCTACACCTTC. Using reference TRBV14 and TRBJ1-2 for the parts outside the CDR3, the full variable domain is EAGVTQFPSHSVIEKGQTVTLRCDPISGHDNLYWYRRVMGKEIKFLLHFVKESKQDESGMPNNRFLAERTGGTYSTLKVQPAELEDSGVYFCASSQDGVWGFGGYTFGSGTRLTVV.

CDR3 DNA sequence: TGTGCCAGCAGTTTTGACACTTTTTCCTCCTACGAGCAGTACTTC. The encoded protein is CASSFDTFSSYEQYF. V usage is TRBV27 and J usage is TRBJ2-7; D not certain. The V gene's germline CDR1 is MNHEY and CDR2 SMNVEV (reference sequence). The V and J ends lost 3 bases and 0 bases respectively, with 12 bases between them. This CDR3 comprises 15 residues.

The chain employs TRBV6-5 and TRBJ2-7; D tentatively reads TRBD1 or TRBD2 (5 bases each). Germline V gene sequence: CDR1 MNHEY, CDR2 SVGAGI. This CDR3 has 15 amino acids. Trimming cost V 2 bases and J 2 bases, with 13 bases left between them. The CDR3 region is CASSYESGRTYEQYF. In DNA, the CDR3 is TGTGCCAGCAGTTACGAGTCGGGACGGACCTACGAGCAGTACTTC.